These 23 T cell receptor beta chains came from one sample sequenced in a study of T cell repertoires in cytomegalovirus infection. These receptors are not linked to any known antigen. MiXCR, applied by TCRdb to the reads, yields one record per CDR3 protein. The sample contains approximately 1,000,000 distinct CDR3 sequences, approximately 31% of which appear only once. The starting material was cultured CD8+ T cells from PBMCs, obtained from culture after CMV antigen stimulation. The source of these receptors is a human donor in good health (CMV status not recorded). Some clones in this sample may be carry-over from other donors' samples.

This clonotype was counted a few times. V is TRBV9 and J is TRBJ1-1, with a possible D match to TRBD1 (5 bases). The length of the CDR3 is 16 residues. Trimming cost V 1 base and J 0 bases, with 13 bases left between them. Germline CDR1 reads SGDLS; CDR2 reads YYNGEE. The CDR3 sequence: CASSVFGTGLNTEAFF. CDR3 nucleotides: TGTGCCAGCAGCGTATTCGGGACGGGACTGAACACTGAAGCTTTCTTT.

This rearrangement joins TRBV20-1 to TRBJ2-7; D is ambiguous. V lost 1 base and J lost 2, with 9 bases in between. This CDR3 is 13 amino acids long. CDR1 DFQATT and CDR2 SNEGSKA come from the germline V gene (reference sequence). Here the CDR3 DNA reads TGCAGTGCTAGAGTCAGAAGAACCTACGAGCAGTACGTC. The encoded protein is CSARVRRTYEQYV.

Note on this clonotype: A read error may account for a junction end that differs from germline. The gene calls are TRBV28 and TRBJ1-1; 7 nucleotides align to TRBD1. This CDR3 region has 15 residues. Germline CDR1 reads MDHEN; CDR2 reads SYDVKM. The CDR3 nucleotides are TGTGTCAGCCGTGAGACAGGGTTTGAGGACACTGAAGCTTTCTTT. This codes for CVSRETGFEDTEAFF.

This sequence joins TRBV7-4 and TRBJ2-2; no clear D. This CDR3 comprises 15 residues. V lost 3 bases, J lost 7 bases, and 15 bases lay in between. Germline lookup yields CDR1 SGHVT and CDR2 SQSDAQ. DNA for the CDR3: TGTGCCAGCAGCTTTGGACCCCACAATATCGGGGAGCTGTTTTTT. Its translation: CASSFGPHNIGELFF. Based on the CDR3 plus reference TRBV7-4 and TRBJ2-2, the full variable domain is GAGVSQSPRYKVAKRGRDVALRCDSISGHVTLYWYRQTLGQGSEVLTYSQSDAQRDKSGRPSGRFSAERPERSVSTLKIQRTEQGDSAVYLCASSFGPHNIGELFFGEGSRLTVL.

V is TRBV11-2 and J is TRBJ1-1; D not resolved. The length of the CDR3 is 14 residues. Germline-derived CDR1 and CDR2 are SGHAT and FQNNGV. Trimming removed 5 bases at V and 2 bases at J, with 12 bases between. In DNA, the CDR3 is TGTGCCAGCAGCAACCGGGCTTTAAACACTGAAGCTTTCTTT. This codes for CASSNRALNTEAFF. The variable domain in full, completed from reference TRBV11-2 and TRBJ1-1, reads EAGVAQSPRYKIIEKRQSVAFWCNPISGHATLYWYQQILGQGPKLLIQFQNNGVVDDSQLPKDRFSAERLKGVDSTLKIQPAKLEDSAVYLCASSNRALNTEAFFGQGTRLTVV.

The chain links TRBV6-1 to TRBJ2-7; weak D call: TRBD1 (6 bases). The germline gives CDR1 MNHNS, CDR2 SASEGT. The CDR3 has 14 residues. V shed 1 base and J shed 7 bases, with 14 bases lying between them. Here the CDR3 DNA reads TGTGCCAGCAGTGAAGTCACAGGGTCGGAAGAGCAGTACTTC. It encodes CASSEVTGSEEQYF.

This clonotype showed up many times. The V and J genes are TRBV12-3 or TRBV12-4 and TRBJ2-7, with 8 bases that match TRBD2. V lost 5 bases, J lost 0 bases, and 9 bases stayed unmatched. This CDR3 contains 16 residues. The CDR3 nucleotides read TGTGCCAGCAGTCCCCGGGGCGGGAGGAGCTCCTACGAGCAGTACTTC. It encodes CASSPRGGRSSYEQYF.

This clonotype was counted a few times. The V gene is TRBV15, the J gene TRBJ1-2; possibly TRBD1 for D (5 bases). CDR3 length: 13 residues. From germline, CDR1 is LNHNV and CDR2 YYDKDF (reference sequence). Between the trimmed V and J ends, which lost 5 bases and 1 base, there was a span of 8 bases. The DNA of the CDR3 is TGTGCCACCAGCGAGGGGTTTAACTATGGCTACACCTTC. This sequence encodes CATSEGFNYGYTF.

This sequence joins TRBV7-8 and TRBJ2-2, with a tentative D call TRBD2 (5 bases). The CDR3 extends over 16 amino acids. V was shortened by 5 bases and J by 6 bases, with 19 bases between the two germline ends. The germline CDR1 and CDR2 sequences are SGHVS and FQNEAQ. The CDR3 is CASSPRDSNYPGELFF. DNA for the CDR3: TGTGCCAGCAGCCCCCGGGATAGCAACTATCCCGGGGAGCTGTTTTTT.

The V and J genes are TRBV9 and TRBJ2-1, with 7 bases lining up with TRBD2. Germline CDR1 SGDLS, CDR2 YYNGEE. The trim removed 6 bases at V and 3 bases at J, leaving 9 bases unmatched. The CDR3 is 15 amino acids. The CDR3, as DNA: TGTGCCAGCACCCTCGGGGCGGGGGACTACAATGAGCAGTTCTTC. Its translation is CASTLGAGDYNEQFF.

This clonotype was counted a few times. V usage is TRBV4-1 and J usage is TRBJ1-1; D is unclear. Deletions cut 1 base from V and 4 bases from J, with 13 bases between. The germline gives CDR1 MGHRA, CDR2 YSYEKL. CDR3 length: 15 amino acids. CDR3 nucleotides: TGCGCCAGCAGCCAAGCCGTCAGGTCAGGCACTGAAGCTTTCTTT. Translated: CASSQAVRSGTEAFF.

The chain has TRBV5-1 and TRBJ1-1, with no clear D. The V and J ends lost 6 bases and 2 bases respectively, with 11 bases between them. The CDR3 spans 13 residues. Looked up from germline, CDR1 is SGHRS and CDR2 is YFSETQ. The CDR3 sequence is CASNLAVNTEAFF. The CDR3 coding sequence is TGCGCCAGCAACTTAGCAGTCAACACTGAAGCTTTCTTT.

This clonotype came up a few times. The chain couples TRBV28 to TRBJ2-3; D may be TRBD1 (5 bases). Germline-derived CDR1 and CDR2 are MDHEN and SYDVKM. Trimming left V 7 bases short and J 7 bases short, with 12 bases between. CDR3 size: 12 residues. CDR3 in amino acids: CASTPAGNTQYF. The CDR3 region has the DNA TGTGCCAGCACCCCGGCAGGGAATACGCAGTATTTT.

The chain couples TRBV7-6 to TRBJ2-7; D might be TRBD1 or TRBD2, each matching 5 bases. CDR1 and CDR2 (germline): SGHVS, FNYEAQ. The CDR3 length is 13 residues. The CDR3 DNA is TGTGTCAGCAGCTTAGCGAAGGGGTACGAGCAGTACGTC. This translates into CVSSLAKGYEQYV.

V and J are TRBV20-1 and TRBJ2-3; tentatively, D is TRBD2 (5 bases). The CDR3 is made up of 17 amino acids. Germline V gene data show CDR1 as DFQATT and CDR2 as SNEGSKA (reference sequence). The V gene lost 3 bases and the J gene lost 3 bases, with 22 bases spanning the gap. In nucleotides, the CDR3 is TGCAGTGCTAGGTACTCATATATAGGGAGCATTACAGATACGCAGTATTTT. Its protein is CSARYSYIGSITDTQYF.

There are many counts of this clonotype. The CDR3 nucleotides are TGTGCCAGCAGCTTATCCCGAGACAGGGGGCTCCTCCACTTT. Its protein product is CASSLSRDRGLLHF. The V call is TRBV7-2, the J call TRBJ1-6; 10 nucleotides match TRBD1. Trimming cost V 2 bases and J 15 bases; bases outside gene matches: 7. CDR3 size: 14 residues. Germline loops: CDR1 SGHTA, CDR2 FQGNSA. The full variable domain, with the rest looked up from reference TRBV7-2 and TRBJ1-6, is GAGVSQSPSNKVTEKGKDVELRCDPISGHTALYWYRQSLGQGLEFLIYFQGNSAPDKSGLPSDRFSAERTGGSVSTLTIQRTQQEDSAVYLCASSLSRDRGLLHFGNGTRLTVT.

J is TRBJ2-3 and V is TRBV6-5; D gene ambiguous. Germline loops: CDR1 MNHEY, CDR2 SVGAGI. V shed 6 bases and J shed 5 bases, with 18 bases lying between them. CDR3 length equals 15 residues. The chain's CDR3 is CASRPRSAARDTQYF. The DNA of the CDR3 is TGTGCCAGCAGACCTAGATCCGCTGCACGAGATACGCAGTATTTT.

This clonotype was recorded a few times. The J gene is TRBJ2-1, the V gene TRBV4-1; 11 bases are a match to TRBD1. CDR1 is MGHRA and CDR2 is YSYEKL in the germline V gene. This CDR3 is built from 15 residues. V was pared by 4 bases and J by 6 bases, with 5 bases of the junction left unmatched. CDR3 residues: CASSRTGGEGNEQFF. CDR3 coding DNA: TGCGCCAGCAGCCGGACAGGGGGCGAGGGCAATGAGCAGTTCTTC.

About this clonotype: A junction boundary mismatches the germline segment, possibly from a read error. The V and J genes are TRBV7-9 and TRBJ1-1; D is possibly TRBD1 (6 bases). In germline, CDR1 is SEHNR, CDR2 FQNEAQ (reference sequence). The CDR3 has 12 residues. The CDR3 DNA follows: TGTGCCAGCGTAGGGGGGAGCACTAAAGCTTTCTTT. As protein: CASVGGSTKAFF.

This chain connects TRBV6-6 to TRBJ1-1; possibly TRBD1 for D (5 bases). The CDR3 runs 16 residues. V lost 6 bases, J lost 1 base, and 18 bases lay in between. Germline V lookup: CDR1 MNHNY, CDR2 SVGAGI (reference sequence). The CDR3 reads CASSEIKGPENTEAFF. CDR3 sequence (DNA): TGTGCCAGCAGCGAAATTAAGGGACCCGAGAACACTGAAGCTTTCTTT.

A word on this clonotype: The junction does not match germline at one end; this may be a read error. The chain joins TRBV4-3 to TRBJ1-1; 7 bases fit TRBD1. In germline, CDR1 is LGHNA, CDR2 YSLEER. CDR3 length: 15 amino acids. CDR3 region: CASNQDRAAHTEAFF. The CDR3 DNA reads as TGCGCCAGCAACCAAGACAGGGCGGCTCACACTGAAGCTTTCTTT.

This clonotype was seen more than once but under ten times. A junction end diverges from the germline sequence, so it may reflect a read error. The rearrangement uses TRBV27 and TRBJ1-1; D is unresolved. The germline V gene has CDR1 MNHEY and CDR2 SMNVEV (reference sequence). The CDR3 length is 13 residues. This chain's CDR3 is CASSFGRRTEAFF. Written as DNA, the CDR3 is TGTGCCAGCAGTTTTGGCCGGCGGACTGAGGCTTTCTTT.

This clonotype has a handful of counts. V is TRBV27 and J is TRBJ2-1, with D maybe TRBD1 (5 bases). With 5 bases removed from V and 12 bases from J, the gap between germline ends came to 14 bases. The germline gives CDR1 MNHEY, CDR2 SMNVEV (reference sequence). The CDR3 totals 12 residues. CDR3 DNA: TGTGCCAGCAGTCCTCAGGGCCGTTGGCAGTTCTTC. This translates into CASSPQGRWQFF.